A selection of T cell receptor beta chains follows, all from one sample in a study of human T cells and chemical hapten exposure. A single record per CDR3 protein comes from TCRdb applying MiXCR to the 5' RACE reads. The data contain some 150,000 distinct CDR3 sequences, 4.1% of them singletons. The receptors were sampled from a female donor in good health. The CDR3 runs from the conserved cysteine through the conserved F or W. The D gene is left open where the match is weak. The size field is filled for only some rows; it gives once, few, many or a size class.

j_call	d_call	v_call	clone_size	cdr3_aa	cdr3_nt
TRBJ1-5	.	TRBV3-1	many	CASSQGGGQPQHF	TGTGCCAGCAGCCAAGGGGGCGGGCAGCCCCAGCATTTT
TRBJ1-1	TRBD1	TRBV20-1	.	CSAMGTGWNTEAFF	TGCAGTGCTATGGGGACAGGTTGGAACACTGAAGCTTTCTTT
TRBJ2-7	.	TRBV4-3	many	CASSQRIQRGYEQYF	TGCGCCAGCAGCCAAAGGATACAGCGAGGCTACGAGCAGTACTTC
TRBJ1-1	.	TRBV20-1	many	CSARDLDRWNTEAFF	TGCAGTGCTAGAGATCTCGACAGGTGGAACACTGAAGCTTTCTTT
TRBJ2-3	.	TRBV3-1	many	CASSQGRGASVHF	TGTGCCAGCAGCCAAGGCCGTGGGGCAAGCGTACATTTT
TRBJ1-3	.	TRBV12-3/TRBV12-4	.	CASSLRTAPSGNTIYF	TGTGCCAGCAGCCTTCGGACAGCGCCGTCTGGAAACACCATATATTTT
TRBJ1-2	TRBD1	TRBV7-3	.	CASSLGQGARDYTF	TGTGCCAGCAGCTTAGGACAGGGGGCCCGGGACTACACCTTC
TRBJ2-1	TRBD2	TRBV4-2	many	CASSQDLAGGPSGGEQFF	TGTGCCAGCAGCCAAGATTTAGCGGGGGGCCCCTCAGGAGGCGAGCAGTTCTTC
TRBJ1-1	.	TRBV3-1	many	CASSQDGRTEAFF	TGTGCCAGCAGCCAAGATGGGAGAACTGAAGCTTTCTTT
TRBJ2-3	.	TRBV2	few	CASSERLGGLLTDTQYF	TGTGCCAGCAGTGAACGCCTGGGGGGGCTCCTCACAGATACGCAGTATTTT
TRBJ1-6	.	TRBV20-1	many	CSARDPWRRIYNSPLHF	TGCAGTGCTAGAGATCCTTGGCGGCGGATCTATAATTCACCCCTCCACTTT
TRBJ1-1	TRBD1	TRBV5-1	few	CASSTQGAGTEAFF	TGCGCCAGCAGCACACAGGGGGCTGGCACTGAAGCTTTCTTT
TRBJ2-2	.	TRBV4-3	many	CASSQSGPGELFF	TGCGCCAGCAGCCAATCCGGACCGGGGGAGCTGTTTTTT
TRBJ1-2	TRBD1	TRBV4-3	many	CASSQQGTGPYGYTF	TGCGCCAGCAGCCAACAAGGGACAGGTCCCTATGGCTACACCTTC
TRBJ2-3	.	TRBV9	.	CASSVTDVRTDTQYF	TGTGCCAGCAGCGTTACCGACGTGCGCACAGATACGCAGTATTTT
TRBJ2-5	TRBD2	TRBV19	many	CAEAQGLAGSQETQYF	TGTGCCGAAGCTCAGGGACTAGCGGGGAGTCAAGAGACACAGTACTTC
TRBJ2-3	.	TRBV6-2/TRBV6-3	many	CASSYSRGGIGTDTQYF	TGTGCCAGCAGTTATTCGAGAGGGGGAATAGGAACAGATACGCAGTATTTT
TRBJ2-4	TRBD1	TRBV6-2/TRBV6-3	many	CASSYEGQRGHIGIQYF	TGTGCCAGCAGTTATGAGGGACAGAGAGGGCACATCGGCATTCAGTACTTC
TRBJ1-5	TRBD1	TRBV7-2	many	CASQPGQGFHQPQHF	TGTGCCAGCCAACCGGGACAGGGGTTCCATCAGCCCCAGCATTTT
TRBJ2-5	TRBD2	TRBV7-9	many	CASTYSGARQETQYF	TGTGCCAGCACCTATAGCGGGGCCCGGCAAGAGACCCAGTACTTC
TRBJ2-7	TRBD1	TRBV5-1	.	CASSLVATGTAEQYF	TGCGCCAGCAGCTTGGTAGCGACAGGGACCGCCGAGCAGTACTTC
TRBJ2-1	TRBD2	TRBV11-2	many	CASSLPGTSGGNEQFF	TGTGCCAGCAGCTTACCCGGGACTAGCGGGGGGAATGAGCAGTTCTTC
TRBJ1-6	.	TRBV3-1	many	CASSQKQPNSPLHF	TGTGCCAGCAGCCAGAAACAGCCAAATTCACCCCTCCACTTT
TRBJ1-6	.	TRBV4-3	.	CASSQDLFRGFSNSPLHF	TGCGCCAGCAGCCAAGATCTGTTCAGGGGTTTCAGTAATTCACCCCTCCACTTT
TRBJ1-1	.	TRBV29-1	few	CSVGLNHPNEAFF	TGCAGCGTTGGGTTAAACCACCCCAATGAAGCTTTCTTT
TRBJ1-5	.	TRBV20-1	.	CSAREAEGRVQPQHF	TGCAGTGCTAGAGAGGCAGAGGGGAGGGTTCAGCCCCAGCATTTT
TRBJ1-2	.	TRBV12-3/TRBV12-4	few	CASRAGYDYGYTF	TGTGCCAGCAGGGCTGGATACGACTATGGCTACACCTTC
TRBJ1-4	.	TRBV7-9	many	CASSLATGSSANEKLFF	TGTGCCAGCAGCTTAGCCACAGGGTCCTCGGCTAATGAAAAACTGTTTTTT
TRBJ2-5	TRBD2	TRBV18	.	CASSPITRIAGDQETQYF	TGTGCCAGCTCACCAATCACTAGGATAGCGGGGGACCAAGAGACCCAGTACTTC
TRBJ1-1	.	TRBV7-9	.	CASSLETHREAFF	TGTGCCAGCAGCTTAGAGACCCACCGTGAAGCTTTCTTT
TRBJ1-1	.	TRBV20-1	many	CSARPPHGGVGTEAFF	TGCAGTGCCCGCCCCCCGCATGGAGGGGTCGGCACTGAAGCTTTCTTT
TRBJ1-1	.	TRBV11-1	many	CASSFRRENTEAFF	TGTGCCAGCAGCTTTAGACGGGAGAACACTGAAGCTTTCTTT
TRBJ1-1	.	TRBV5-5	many	CASSLRTQNTEAFF	TGTGCCAGCAGCTTGCGGACTCAGAACACTGAAGCTTTCTTT
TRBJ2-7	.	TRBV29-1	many	CSVARGDEQYF	TGCAGCGTTGCCAGGGGGGACGAGCAGTACTTC
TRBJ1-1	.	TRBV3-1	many	CASSQADGTKAFF	TGTGCCAGCAGCCAAGCTGATGGTACTAAAGCTTTCTTT
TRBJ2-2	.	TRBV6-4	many	CANPNRLGPNTGELFF	TGTGCCAACCCGAACCGGCTCGGACCGAACACCGGGGAGCTGTTTTTT
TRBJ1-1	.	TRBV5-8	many	CASSLRGGYNTEAFF	TGTGCCAGCAGCTTGAGGGGGGGATATAACACTGAAGCTTTCTTT
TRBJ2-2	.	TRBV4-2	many	CASRDGNANTGELFF	TGTGCCTCTCGGGACGGGAACGCGAACACCGGGGAGCTGTTTTTT
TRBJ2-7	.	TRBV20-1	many	CSARTSVGNNNEQYF	TGCAGTGCTAGGACCTCCGTGGGTAACAACAACGAGCAGTACTTC
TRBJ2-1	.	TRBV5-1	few	CASSLVRDLRARNEQFF	TGCGCCAGCAGCTTGGTACGAGACCTGAGGGCGAGGAATGAGCAGTTCTTC
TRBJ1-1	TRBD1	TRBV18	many	CASSPGQGSEAFF	TGTGCCAGCTCACCGGGACAGGGCTCTGAAGCTTTCTTT